This T cell receptor beta chain came from a study of T cells in Graves' hyperthyroidism and ophthalmopathy. Study-wide results and limits: Onset of ophthalmopathy came a median approximately 6 months after the model predicted it. A model of 13 V-J features distinguished ophthalmopathy from stable hyperthyroidism. Most clonotypes expanded in the thyroid (above 0.001) were also present in blood.

V was shortened by 6 bases and J by 1 base, with 12 bases between the two germline ends. The CDR3 has 14 residues. Amplification of TCR beta CDR3 regions was performed using RNA transcripts as template. An initial round of RT-PCR targeting the TCR CDR3 relied on the HTBI primer set. TCRdb independently ran MiXCR on the multiplex PCR reads; one entry per CDR3 protein. The data contain approximately 640,000 distinct CDR3 sequences, 40% to 55% of them singletons. As concerns this clonotype: Its antigen is not known.

Thyroid ultrasound and orbital computed tomography, with clinical symptoms and serum thyroxine and TRAb, informed diagnoses. Sequenced material: peripheral blood or thyroid tissue (not recorded which). V gene TRBV12-3 or TRBV12-4 combines with J gene TRBJ2-5; D uncertain. The TCR comes from an adult man with Graves' disease, either hyperthyroidism or ophthalmopathy (not recorded which). In nucleotides, the CDR3 is TGTGCCAGCAGGCCTCAGATATTCCAAGAGACCCAGTACTTC. Protein sequence: CASRPQIFQETQYF.